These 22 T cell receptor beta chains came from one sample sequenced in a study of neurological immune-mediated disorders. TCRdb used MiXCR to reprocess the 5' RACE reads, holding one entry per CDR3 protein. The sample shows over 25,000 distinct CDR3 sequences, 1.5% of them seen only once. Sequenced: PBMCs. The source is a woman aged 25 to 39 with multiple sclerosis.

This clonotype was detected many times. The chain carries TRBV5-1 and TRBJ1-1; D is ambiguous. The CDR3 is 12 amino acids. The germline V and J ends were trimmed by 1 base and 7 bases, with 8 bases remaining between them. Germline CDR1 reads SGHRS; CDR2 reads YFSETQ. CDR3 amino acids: CASSLTGNEAFF. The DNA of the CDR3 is TGCGCCAGCAGCTTGACGGGAAATGAAGCTTTCTTT.

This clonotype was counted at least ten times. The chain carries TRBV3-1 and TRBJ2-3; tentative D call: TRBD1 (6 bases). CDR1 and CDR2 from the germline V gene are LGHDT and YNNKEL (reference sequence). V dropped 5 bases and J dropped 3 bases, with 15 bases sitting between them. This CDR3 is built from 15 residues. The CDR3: CASSSPGGGTDTQYF. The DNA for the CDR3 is TGTGCCAGCAGCTCCCCTGGGGGCGGGACAGATACGCAGTATTTT.

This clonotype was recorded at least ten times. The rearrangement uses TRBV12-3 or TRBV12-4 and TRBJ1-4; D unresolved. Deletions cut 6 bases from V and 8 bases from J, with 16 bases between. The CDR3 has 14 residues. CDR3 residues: CASRPGGNREKLFF. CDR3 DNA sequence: TGTGCCAGCAGGCCGGGAGGTAATAGGGAAAAACTGTTTTTT.

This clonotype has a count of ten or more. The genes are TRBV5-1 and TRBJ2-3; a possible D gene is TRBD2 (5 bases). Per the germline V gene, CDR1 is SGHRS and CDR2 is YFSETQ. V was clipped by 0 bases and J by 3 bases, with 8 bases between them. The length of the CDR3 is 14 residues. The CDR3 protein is CASSLVPGTDTQYF. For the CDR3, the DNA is TGCGCCAGCAGCTTGGTACCGGGAACAGATACGCAGTATTTT.

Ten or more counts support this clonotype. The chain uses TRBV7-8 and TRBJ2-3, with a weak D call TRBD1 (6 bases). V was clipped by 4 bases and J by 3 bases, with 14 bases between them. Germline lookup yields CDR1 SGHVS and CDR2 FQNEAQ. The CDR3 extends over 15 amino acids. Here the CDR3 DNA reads TGTGCCAGCAGCTCAGGAGAGGGGGAAACAGATACGCAGTATTTT. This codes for CASSSGEGETDTQYF.

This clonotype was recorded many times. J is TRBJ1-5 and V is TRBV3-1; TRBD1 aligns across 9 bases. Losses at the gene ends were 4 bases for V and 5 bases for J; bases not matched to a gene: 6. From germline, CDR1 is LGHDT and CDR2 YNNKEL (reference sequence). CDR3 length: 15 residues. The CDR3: CASSRSGQGYQPQHF. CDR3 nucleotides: TGTGCCAGCAGCCGCTCGGGACAGGGTTATCAGCCCCAGCATTTT.

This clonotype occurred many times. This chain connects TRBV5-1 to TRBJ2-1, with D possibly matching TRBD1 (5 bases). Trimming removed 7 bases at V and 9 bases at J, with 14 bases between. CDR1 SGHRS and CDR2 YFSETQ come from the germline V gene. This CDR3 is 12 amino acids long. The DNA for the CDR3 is TGCGCCAGCGGAATTGGTACAGGTGAGCAGTTCTTC. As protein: CASGIGTGEQFF.

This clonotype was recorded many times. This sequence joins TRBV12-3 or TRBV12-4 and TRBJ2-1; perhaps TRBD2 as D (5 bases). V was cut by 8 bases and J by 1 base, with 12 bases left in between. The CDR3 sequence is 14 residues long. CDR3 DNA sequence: TGTGCCAGCTTGTTTGAGGGTTCCTACAATGAGCAGTTCTTC. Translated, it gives CASLFEGSYNEQFF.

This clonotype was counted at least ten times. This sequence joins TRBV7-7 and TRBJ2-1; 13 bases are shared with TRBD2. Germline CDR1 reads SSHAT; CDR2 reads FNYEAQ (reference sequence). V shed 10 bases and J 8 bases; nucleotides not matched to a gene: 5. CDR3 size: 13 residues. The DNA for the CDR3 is TGTGCCACCACTAGCGGGGGGGATCATGAGCAGTTCTTC. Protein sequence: CATTSGGDHEQFF.

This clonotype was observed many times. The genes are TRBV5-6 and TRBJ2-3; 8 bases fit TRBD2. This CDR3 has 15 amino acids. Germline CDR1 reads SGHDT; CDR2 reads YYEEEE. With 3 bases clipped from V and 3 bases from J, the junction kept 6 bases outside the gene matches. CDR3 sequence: CASSSLAGMTDTQYF. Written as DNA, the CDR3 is TGTGCCAGCAGCTCCTTAGCGGGGATGACAGATACGCAGTATTTT.

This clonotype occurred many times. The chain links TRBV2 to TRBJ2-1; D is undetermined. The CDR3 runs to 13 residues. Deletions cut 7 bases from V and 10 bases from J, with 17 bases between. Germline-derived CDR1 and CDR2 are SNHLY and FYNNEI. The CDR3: CASIRSEPAEQFF. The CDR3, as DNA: TGTGCCAGCATCAGATCCGAACCGGCCGAGCAGTTCTTC.

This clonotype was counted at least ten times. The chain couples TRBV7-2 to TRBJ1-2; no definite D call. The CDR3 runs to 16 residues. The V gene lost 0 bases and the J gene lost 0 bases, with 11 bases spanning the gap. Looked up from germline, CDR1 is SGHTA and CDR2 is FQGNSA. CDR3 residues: CASSLAGSKTNYGYTF. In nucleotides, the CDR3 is TGTGCCAGCAGCTTAGCGGGAAGCAAGACTAACTATGGCTACACCTTC.

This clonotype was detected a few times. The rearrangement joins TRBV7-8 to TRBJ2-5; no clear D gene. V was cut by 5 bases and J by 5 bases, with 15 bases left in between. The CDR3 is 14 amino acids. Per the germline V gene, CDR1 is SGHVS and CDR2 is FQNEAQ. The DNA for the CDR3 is TGTGCCAGCAGCCCTAACGCGGTGGGGGAGACCCAGTACTTC. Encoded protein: CASSPNAVGETQYF.

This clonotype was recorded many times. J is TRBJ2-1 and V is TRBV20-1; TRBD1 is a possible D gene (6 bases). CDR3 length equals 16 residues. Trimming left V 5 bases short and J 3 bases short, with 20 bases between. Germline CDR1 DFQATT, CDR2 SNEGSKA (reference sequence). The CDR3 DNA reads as TGCAGTGCTCTCTCCTTGACAGGCGGCGGCTACAATGAGCAGTTCTTC. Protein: CSALSLTGGGYNEQFF.

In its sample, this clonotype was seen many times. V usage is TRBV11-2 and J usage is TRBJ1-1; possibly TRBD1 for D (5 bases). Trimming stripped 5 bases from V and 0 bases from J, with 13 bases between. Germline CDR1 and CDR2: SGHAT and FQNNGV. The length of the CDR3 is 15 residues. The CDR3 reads CASSIFGTLNTEAFF. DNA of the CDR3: TGTGCCAGCAGCATATTCGGGACGTTGAACACTGAAGCTTTCTTT.

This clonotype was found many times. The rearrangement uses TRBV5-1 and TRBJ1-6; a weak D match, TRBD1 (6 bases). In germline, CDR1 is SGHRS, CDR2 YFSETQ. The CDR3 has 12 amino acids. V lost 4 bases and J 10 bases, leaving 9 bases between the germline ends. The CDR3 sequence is CASSTGKSPLHF. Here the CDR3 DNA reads TGCGCCAGCAGCACAGGGAAATCACCCCTCCACTTT.

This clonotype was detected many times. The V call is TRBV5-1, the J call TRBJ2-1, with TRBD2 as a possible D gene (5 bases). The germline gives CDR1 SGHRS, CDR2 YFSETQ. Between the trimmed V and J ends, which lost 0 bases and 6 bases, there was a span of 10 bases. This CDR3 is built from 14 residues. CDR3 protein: CASSLVPGSNEQFF. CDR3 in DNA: TGCGCCAGCAGCTTGGTCCCGGGGAGCAATGAGCAGTTCTTC.

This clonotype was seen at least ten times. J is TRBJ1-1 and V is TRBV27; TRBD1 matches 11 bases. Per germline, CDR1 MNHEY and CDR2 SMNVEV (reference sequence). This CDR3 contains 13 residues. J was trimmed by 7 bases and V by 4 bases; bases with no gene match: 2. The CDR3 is CASSSGTGGEAFF. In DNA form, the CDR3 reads TGTGCCAGCAGTTCCGGGACAGGGGGTGAAGCTTTCTTT.

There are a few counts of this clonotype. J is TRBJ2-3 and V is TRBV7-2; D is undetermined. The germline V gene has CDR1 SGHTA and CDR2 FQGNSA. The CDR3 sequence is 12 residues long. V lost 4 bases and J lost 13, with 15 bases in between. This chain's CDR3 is CASSSYMGTKYF. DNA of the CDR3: TGTGCCAGCAGCTCTTATATGGGAACGAAGTATTTT. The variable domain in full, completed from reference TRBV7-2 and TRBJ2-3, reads GAGVSQSPSNKVTEKGKDVELRCDPISGHTALYWYRQSLGQGLEFLIYFQGNSAPDKSGLPSDRFSAERTGGSVSTLTIQRTQQEDSAVYLCASSSYMGTKYFGPGTRLTVL.

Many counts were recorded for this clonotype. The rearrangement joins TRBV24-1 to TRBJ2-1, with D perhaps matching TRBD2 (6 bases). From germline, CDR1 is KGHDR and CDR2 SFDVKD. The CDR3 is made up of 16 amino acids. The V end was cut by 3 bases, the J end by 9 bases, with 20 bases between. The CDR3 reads CATSDPFGGGLGEQFF. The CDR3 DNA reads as TGTGCCACCAGTGATCCGTTTGGAGGAGGGTTGGGTGAGCAGTTCTTC.

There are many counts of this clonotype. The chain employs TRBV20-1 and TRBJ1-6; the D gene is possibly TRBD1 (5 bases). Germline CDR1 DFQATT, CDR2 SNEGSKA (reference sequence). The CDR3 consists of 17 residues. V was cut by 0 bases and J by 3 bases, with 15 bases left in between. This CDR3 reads CSAREFRVFDYNSPLHF. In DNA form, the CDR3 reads TGCAGTGCTAGAGAATTCAGGGTTTTCGACTATAATTCACCCCTCCACTTT.

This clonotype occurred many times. CDR3 DNA sequence: TGCGCCAGCAGCAGGATGGTGAACACTGAAGCTTTCTTT. This encodes CASSRMVNTEAFF. The V call is TRBV5-1, the J call TRBJ1-1; D is unclear. The CDR3 covers 13 residues. Germline lookup yields CDR1 SGHRS and CDR2 YFSETQ. V was trimmed by 4 bases and J by 0 bases, leaving 7 bases between them.